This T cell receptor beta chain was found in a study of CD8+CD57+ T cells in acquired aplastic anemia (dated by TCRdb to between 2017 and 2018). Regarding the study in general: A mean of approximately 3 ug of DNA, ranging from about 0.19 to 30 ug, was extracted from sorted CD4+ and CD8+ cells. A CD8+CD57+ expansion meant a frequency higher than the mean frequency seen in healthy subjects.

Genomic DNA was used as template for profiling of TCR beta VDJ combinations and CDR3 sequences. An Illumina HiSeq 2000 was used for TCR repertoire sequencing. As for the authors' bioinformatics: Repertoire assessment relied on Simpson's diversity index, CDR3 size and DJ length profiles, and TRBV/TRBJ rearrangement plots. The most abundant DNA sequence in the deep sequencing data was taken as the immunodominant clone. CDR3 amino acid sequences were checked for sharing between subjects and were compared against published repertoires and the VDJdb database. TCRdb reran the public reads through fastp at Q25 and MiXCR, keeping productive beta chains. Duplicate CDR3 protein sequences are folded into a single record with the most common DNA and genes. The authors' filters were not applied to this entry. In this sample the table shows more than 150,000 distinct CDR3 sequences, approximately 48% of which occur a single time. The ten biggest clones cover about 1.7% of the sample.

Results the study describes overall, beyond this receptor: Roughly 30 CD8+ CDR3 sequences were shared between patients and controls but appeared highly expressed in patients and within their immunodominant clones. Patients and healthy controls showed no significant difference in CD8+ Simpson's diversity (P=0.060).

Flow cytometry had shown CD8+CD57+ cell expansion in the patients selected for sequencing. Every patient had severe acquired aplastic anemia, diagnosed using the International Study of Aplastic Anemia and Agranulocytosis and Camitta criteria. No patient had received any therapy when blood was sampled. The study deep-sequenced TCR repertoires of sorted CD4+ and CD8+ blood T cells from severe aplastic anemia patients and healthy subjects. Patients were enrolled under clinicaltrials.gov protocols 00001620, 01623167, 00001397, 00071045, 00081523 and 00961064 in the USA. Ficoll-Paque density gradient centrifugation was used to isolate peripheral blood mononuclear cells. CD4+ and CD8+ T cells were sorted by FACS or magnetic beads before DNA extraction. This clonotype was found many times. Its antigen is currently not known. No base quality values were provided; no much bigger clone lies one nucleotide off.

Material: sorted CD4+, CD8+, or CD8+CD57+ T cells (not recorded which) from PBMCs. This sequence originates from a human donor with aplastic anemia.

The DNA sequence is as follows: TGCAGTGCGCCGGGACTAGCGGGGGGACGAGCCAAAAACATTCAGTACTTC. Its product reads: CSAPGLAGGRAKNIQYF. The rearrangement combines TRBV20-1 with TRBJ2-4, with 15 middle bases fitting TRBD2. The germline V gene (reference sequence) supplies CDR1 DFQATT and CDR2 SNEGSKA. The CDR3, from cysteine to phenylalanine, totals 17 residues. Here the CDR3 DNA is all that survives: 51 bases in frame from base 1. The germline V and J ends show losses of 6 bases and 0 bases respectively, and no gene match explains 6 bases of the junction.